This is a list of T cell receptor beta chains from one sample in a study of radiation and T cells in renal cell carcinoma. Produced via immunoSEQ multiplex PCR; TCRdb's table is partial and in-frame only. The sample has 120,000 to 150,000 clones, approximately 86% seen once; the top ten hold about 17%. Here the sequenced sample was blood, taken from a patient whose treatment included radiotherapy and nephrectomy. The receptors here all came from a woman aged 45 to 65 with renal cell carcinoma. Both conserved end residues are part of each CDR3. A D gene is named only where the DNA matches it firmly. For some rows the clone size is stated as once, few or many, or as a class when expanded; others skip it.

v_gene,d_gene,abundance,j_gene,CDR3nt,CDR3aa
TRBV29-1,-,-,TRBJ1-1,TGCAGCGCTGGGGTGAACACTGAAGCTTTCTTT,CSAGVNTEAFF
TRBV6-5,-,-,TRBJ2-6,TGTGCCAGCATGGCGGGTGGGGGGGCCAACGTCCTGACTTTC,CASMAGGGANVLTF
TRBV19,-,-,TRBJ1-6,TGTGCCAGTAGTATGGTCGGTTCACCCCTCCACTTT,CASSMVGSPLHF
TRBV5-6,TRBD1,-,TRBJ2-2,TGTGCCAGCATGAGGGACAGGGGGAACACCGGGGAGCTGTTTTTT,CASMRDRGNTGELFF
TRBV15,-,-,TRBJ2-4,TGTGCCACCAGCAGAGTGAGAAGAACAAACATTCAGTACTTC,CATSRVRRTNIQYF
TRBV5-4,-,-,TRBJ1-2,TGTGCCAGCAGCTTGACGCAGGGCCCCTATGGCTACACCTTC,CASSLTQGPYGYTF
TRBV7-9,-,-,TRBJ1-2,TGTGCCAGCAGCTCCGGGGGACACGGGATCTATGGCTACACCTTC,CASSSGGHGIYGYTF
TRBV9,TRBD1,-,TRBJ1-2,TGTGCCAGCAGCGGGGACAGGAGCGCTGGCTATGGCTACACCTTC,CASSGDRSAGYGYTF
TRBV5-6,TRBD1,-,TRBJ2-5,TGTGCCAGCCTTCCACAGGGGCAAGAGACCCAGTACTTC,CASLPQGQETQYF
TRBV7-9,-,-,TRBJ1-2,TGTGCCAGCAGCTTAGCGCTGGATCAGGAGGCGAAGGGCTACACCTTC,CASSLALDQEAKGYTF
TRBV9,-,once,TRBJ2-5,TGTGCCAGCAGCGTAGGAGGTGGGAAGTACCAAGAGACCCAGTACTTC,CASSVGGGKYQETQYF
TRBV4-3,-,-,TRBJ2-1,TGCGCCAGCAGCCAAGAAACAGGGTTAAGCTCCTACAATGAGCAGTTCTTC,CASSQETGLSSYNEQFF
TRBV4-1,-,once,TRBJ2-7,TGCGCCAGCAGCCAAGTAGGAGGGTGGCTAGCGCACTTC,CASSQVGGWLAHF
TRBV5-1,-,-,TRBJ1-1,TGCGCCAGCAGCTTACGGGACTTGAACACTGAAGCTTTCTTT,CASSLRDLNTEAFF
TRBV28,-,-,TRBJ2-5,TGTGCCAGCAGGCCCTCTGGAGGGGAGGAGACCCAGTACTTC,CASRPSGGEETQYF
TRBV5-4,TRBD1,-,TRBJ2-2,TGTGCCAGCAGCCCCCGACAGGGGGCCGGGGAGCTGTTTTTT,CASSPRQGAGELFF
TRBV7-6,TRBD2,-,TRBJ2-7,TGTGCCAGCAGCCCTTCCGGACTAGAGTCGGAGCAGTACTTC,CASSPSGLESEQYF
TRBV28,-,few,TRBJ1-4,TGTGCCAGCAGGCCCCCGGGACGGGCTAATGAAAAACTGTTTTTT,CASRPPGRANEKLFF
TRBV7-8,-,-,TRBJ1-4,TGTGCCAGCAGCCCCCCTTGGACAGCTAATGAAAAACTGTTTTTT,CASSPPWTANEKLFF
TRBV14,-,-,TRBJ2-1,TGTGCCAGCAGCCAAATGACCGGGCCGAGTGAGCAGTTCTTC,CASSQMTGPSEQFF
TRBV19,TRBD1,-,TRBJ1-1,TGTGCCAGTAATACCCAGGGACAGGTGAACACTGAAGCTTTCTTT,CASNTQGQVNTEAFF
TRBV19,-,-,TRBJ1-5,TGTGCCAGTAGTACCGGGGAGACAGGCAGCAATCAGCCCCAGCATTTT,CASSTGETGSNQPQHF
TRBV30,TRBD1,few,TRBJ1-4,TGTGCCTGGAGTCGGTGGACAGGGGGTAATTTAGGAAATGAAAAACTGTTTTTT,CAWSRWTGGNLGNEKLFF
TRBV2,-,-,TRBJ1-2,TGTGCCAGCAGTGATGGGGCAATAATAGGTGGCTACACCTTC,CASSDGAIIGGYTF
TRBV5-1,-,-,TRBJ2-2,TGCGCCAGCAGCTTGGCCAGCGGGTTATCGGGGGAGCTGTTTTTT,CASSLASGLSGELFF
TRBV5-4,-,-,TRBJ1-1,TGTGCCAGCAGCCCCGACTTGAACACTGAAGCTTTCTTT,CASSPDLNTEAFF
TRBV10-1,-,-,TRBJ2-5,TGCGCCACCGCCCGGAGGATTCAAGAGACCCAGTACTTC,CATARRIQETQYF
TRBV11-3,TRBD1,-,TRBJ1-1,TGTGCCAGCAGCCCAGGGGGACAGGGGTCGGCTGAAGCTTTCTTT,CASSPGGQGSAEAFF
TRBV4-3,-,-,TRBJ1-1,TGCGCCAGCAGCCAAGGTCAGTTGGCCTCTGGGTCTTTCTTT,CASSQGQLASGSFF
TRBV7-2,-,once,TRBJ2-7,TGTGCCAGCAGCTTACGAGCTGTGGGTGAGCAGTACTTC,CASSLRAVGEQYF
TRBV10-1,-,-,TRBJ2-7,TGCGCCAGCAGTGAAGACCCGGGAGAAGTATACGAGCAGTACTTC,CASSEDPGEVYEQYF
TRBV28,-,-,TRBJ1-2,TGTGCCAGCAGTTTCCAATTGGGCTACACCTTC,CASSFQLGYTF
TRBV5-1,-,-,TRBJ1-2,TGCGCCAGCAGGGTAACATATTCTTCTAATGGCTACACCTTC,CASRVTYSSNGYTF
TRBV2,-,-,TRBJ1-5,TGTGCCAGCAGTGATAGGGGGGTTGGTCAGCCCCAGCATTTT,CASSDRGVGQPQHF
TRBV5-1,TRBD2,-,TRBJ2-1,TGCGCCACCCGACTAGCGGGGGGAGACTACAATGAGCAGTTCTTC,CATRLAGGDYNEQFF
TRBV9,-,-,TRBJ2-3,TGTGCCAGCAGCGTAGATACGGGCCTCACAGATACGCAGTATTTT,CASSVDTGLTDTQYF
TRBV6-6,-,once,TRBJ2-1,TGTGCCATTTCACAGTTCGTACGGGACCCGCAGTTCTTC,CAISQFVRDPQFF
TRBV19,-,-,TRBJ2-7,TGTGCCAGTAGTAGCCTTTTAGGGCAGGGCCCCTACGAGCAGTACTTC,CASSSLLGQGPYEQYF
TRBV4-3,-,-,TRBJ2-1,TGCGCCAGCAGCTTTGACGGCATTCAAAATGAGCAGTTCTTC,CASSFDGIQNEQFF
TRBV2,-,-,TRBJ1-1,TGTGCCAGCAGTGATGTGGGGACATTGAACACTGAAGCTTTCTTT,CASSDVGTLNTEAFF
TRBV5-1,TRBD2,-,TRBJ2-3,TGCGCCAGCAGCTTGGAGGCTAGCGGGGTGAGCACAGATACGCAGTATTTT,CASSLEASGVSTDTQYF
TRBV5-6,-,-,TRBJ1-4,TGTGCCAGCAGCTCGAACAGGGTCGGGGAAAAACTGTTTTTT,CASSSNRVGEKLFF
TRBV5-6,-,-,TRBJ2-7,TGTGCCAGCAGCTACCCAGGGGACGCTTCCTACGAGCAGTACTTC,CASSYPGDASYEQYF